This T cell receptor beta chain appears in the sequencing data of a study of CD4 and CD8 cells across lung adenocarcinoma regions. TCRdb fed the PCR reads into MiXCR, producing one record per CDR3 protein. The table shows roughly 25,000 distinct CDR3 sequences, with 45% to 60% occurring only once. As to this clonotype: Given the absence of the conserved phenylalanine or tryptophan at the CDR3 end, a read error is likely. No DNA is shown, since the ends of the CDR3 on it are uncertain; the CDR3 is the one TCRdb lists.

Looked up from germline, CDR1 is WSHSY and CDR2 is SAAADI. From its first to its last residue, the CDR3 has 12 amino acids. Donors had localized lung adenocarcinoma, a non-small cell lung cancer. This TCR came from a male donor with lung adenocarcinoma. The CD4 and CD8 labels of this study may be unreliable. The gene calls are TRBV10-2 and TRBJ2-1; no check of the table's D call, TRBD2, against the DNA was made. Material: CD4+ T cells from the center of a lung tumor. The CDR3 reads CASGTTGGTRHS.